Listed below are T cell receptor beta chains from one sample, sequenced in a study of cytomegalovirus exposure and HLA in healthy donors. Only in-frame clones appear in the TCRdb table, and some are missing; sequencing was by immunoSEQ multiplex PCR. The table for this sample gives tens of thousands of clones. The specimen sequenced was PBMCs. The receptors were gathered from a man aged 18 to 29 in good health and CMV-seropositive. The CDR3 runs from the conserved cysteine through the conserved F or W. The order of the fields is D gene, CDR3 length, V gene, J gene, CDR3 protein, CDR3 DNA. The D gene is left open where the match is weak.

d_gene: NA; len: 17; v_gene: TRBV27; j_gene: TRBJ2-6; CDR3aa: CASSSGPGRSGANVLTF; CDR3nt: TGTGCCAGCAGTTCTGGGCCTGGGCGCTCTGGGGCCAACGTCCTGACTTTC
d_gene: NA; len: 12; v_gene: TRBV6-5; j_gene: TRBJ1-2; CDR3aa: CASFRSGYGYTF; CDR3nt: TGTGCCAGCTTTCGGAGCGGCTATGGCTACACCTTC
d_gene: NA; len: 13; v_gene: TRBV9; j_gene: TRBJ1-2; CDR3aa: CASTPAGYGGYTF; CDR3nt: TGTGCCAGCACCCCGGCAGGGTACGGCGGCTACACCTTC
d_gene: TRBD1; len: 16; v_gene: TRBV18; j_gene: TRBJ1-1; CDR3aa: CASSPDQGAANTEAFF; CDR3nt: TGTGCCAGCTCACCGGATCAGGGGGCCGCCAACACTGAAGCTTTCTTT
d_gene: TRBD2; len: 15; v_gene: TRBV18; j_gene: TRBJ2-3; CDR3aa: CASSPTSGTTDTQYF; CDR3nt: TGTGCCAGCTCACCGACTAGCGGAACCACAGATACGCAGTATTTT
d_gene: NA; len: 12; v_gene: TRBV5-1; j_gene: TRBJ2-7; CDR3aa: CASSLAGNEQYF; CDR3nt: TGCGCCAGCAGCTTGGCAGGGAACGAGCAGTACTTC
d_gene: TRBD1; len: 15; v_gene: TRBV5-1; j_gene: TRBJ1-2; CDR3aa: CASSTGQGDNYGYTF; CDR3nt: TGCGCCAGCAGCACCGGACAGGGGGATAACTATGGCTACACCTTC
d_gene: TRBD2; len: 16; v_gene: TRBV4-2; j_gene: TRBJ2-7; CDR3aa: CASSQDSAGVGNEQHF; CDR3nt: TGTGCCAGCAGCCAAGATAGTGCGGGAGTAGGCAACGAGCAGCACTTC
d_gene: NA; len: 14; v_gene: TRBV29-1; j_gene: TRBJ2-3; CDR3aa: CSVQLGRKTDTQYF; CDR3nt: TGCAGCGTTCAATTGGGGAGAAAGACAGATACGCAGTATTTT
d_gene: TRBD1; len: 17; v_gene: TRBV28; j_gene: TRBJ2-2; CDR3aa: CASRQETGTGNTGELFF; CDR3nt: TGTGCCAGCAGACAAGAAACCGGGACAGGGAACACCGGGGAGCTGTTTTTT
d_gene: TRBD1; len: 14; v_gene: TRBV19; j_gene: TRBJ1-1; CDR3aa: CASSLMDRDFGAFF; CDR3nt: TGTGCCAGTAGTCTAATGGACAGGGACTTCGGAGCTTTCTTT
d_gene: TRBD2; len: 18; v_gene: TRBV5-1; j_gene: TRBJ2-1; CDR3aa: CASSWMTSGRGADNEQFF; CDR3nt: TGCGCCAGCAGTTGGATGACTAGCGGGAGGGGTGCCGACAATGAGCAGTTCTTC
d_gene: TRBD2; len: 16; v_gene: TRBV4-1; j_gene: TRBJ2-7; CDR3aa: CASSQGEGRETYEQYF; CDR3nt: TGCGCCAGCAGCCAAGGGGAGGGCAGGGAAACCTACGAGCAGTACTTC
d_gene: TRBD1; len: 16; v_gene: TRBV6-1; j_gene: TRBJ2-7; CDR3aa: CASSEDTDRYSYEQYF; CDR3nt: TGTGCCAGCAGTGAAGACACGGACAGGTACTCCTACGAGCAGTACTTC
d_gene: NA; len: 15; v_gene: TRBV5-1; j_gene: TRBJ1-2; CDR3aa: CASSLAGNTRGGYTF; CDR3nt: TGCGCCAGCAGCTTGGCCGGGAACACCAGGGGCGGCTACACCTTC
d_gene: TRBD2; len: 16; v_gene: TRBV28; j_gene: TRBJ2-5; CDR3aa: CASSSPRTSGRETQYF; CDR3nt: TGTGCCAGCAGTTCTCCTCGGACTAGCGGGAGAGAGACCCAGTACTTC
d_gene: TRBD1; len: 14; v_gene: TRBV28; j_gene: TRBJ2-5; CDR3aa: CASSLGQPQETQYF; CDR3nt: TGTGCCAGCAGTTTGGGACAGCCCCAAGAGACCCAGTACTTC
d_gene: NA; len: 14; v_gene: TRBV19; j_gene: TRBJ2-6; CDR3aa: CASSSGSGANVLTF; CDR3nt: TGTGCCAGTTCCTCAGGGTCTGGGGCCAACGTCCTGACTTTC
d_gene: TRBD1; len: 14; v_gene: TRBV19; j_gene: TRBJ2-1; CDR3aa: CASSGQGAYNEQFF; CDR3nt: TGTGCCAGTAGTGGACAGGGGGCTTACAATGAGCAGTTCTTC
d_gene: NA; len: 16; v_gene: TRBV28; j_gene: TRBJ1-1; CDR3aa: CASTTLSPTGNTEAFF; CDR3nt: TGTGCCAGCACTACTCTGAGCCCGACAGGTAACACTGAAGCTTTCTTT
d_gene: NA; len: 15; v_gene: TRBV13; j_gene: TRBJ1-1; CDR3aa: CASSFLNARGSAAFF; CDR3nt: TGTGCCAGCAGCTTTCTTAATGCCCGAGGGTCGGCAGCTTTCTTT
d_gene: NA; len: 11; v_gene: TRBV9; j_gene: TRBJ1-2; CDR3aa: CASSPQVGYTF; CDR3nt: TGTGCCAGCAGCCCACAAGTTGGCTACACCTTC
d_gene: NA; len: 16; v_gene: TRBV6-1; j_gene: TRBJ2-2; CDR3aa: CASSDPPGQRTGELFF; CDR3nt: TGTGCCAGCAGTGACCCCCCCGGACAGAGAACAGGGGAGCTGTTTTTT
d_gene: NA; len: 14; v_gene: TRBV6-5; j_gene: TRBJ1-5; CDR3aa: CASRPAGADQPQHF; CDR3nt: TGTGCCAGCAGGCCTGCGGGGGCAGATCAGCCCCAGCATTTT
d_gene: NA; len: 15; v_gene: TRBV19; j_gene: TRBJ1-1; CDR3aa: CASKVGPMMNTEAFF; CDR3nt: TGTGCCAGTAAAGTTGGCCCGATGATGAACACTGAAGCTTTCTTT
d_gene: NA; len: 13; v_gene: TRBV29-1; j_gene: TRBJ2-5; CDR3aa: CSVGVPGYETQYF; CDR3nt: TGCAGCGTTGGGGTCCCAGGGTATGAGACCCAGTACTTC
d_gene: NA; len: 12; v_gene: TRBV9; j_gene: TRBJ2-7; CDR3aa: CASSPGVDEQYF; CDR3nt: TGTGCCAGCAGCCCGGGGGTGGACGAGCAGTACTTC
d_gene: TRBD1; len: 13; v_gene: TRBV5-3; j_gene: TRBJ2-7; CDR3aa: CARSIGQGYEQYF; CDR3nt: TGTGCCAGAAGCATCGGACAGGGCTACGAGCAGTACTTC
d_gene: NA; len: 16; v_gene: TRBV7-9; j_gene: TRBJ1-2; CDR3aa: CASSHPVGGSVYGYTF; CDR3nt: TGTGCCAGCAGCCATCCGGTTGGGGGCTCTGTCTATGGCTACACCTTC
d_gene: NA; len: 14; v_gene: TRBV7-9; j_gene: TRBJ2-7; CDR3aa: CASSFGVPGDEQYF; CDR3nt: TGTGCCAGCAGCTTCGGGGTTCCCGGAGACGAGCAGTACTTC
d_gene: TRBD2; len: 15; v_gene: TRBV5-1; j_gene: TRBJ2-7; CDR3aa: CASRPAGGRIYEQYF; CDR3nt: TGCGCCAGCAGACCCGCGGGGGGGCGGATATACGAGCAGTACTTC
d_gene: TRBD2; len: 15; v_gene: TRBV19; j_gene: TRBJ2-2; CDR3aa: CASRDGLADTGELFF; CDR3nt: TGTGCCAGTAGAGACGGACTAGCAGACACCGGGGAGCTGTTTTTT
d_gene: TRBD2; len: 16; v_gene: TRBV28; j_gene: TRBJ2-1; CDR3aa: CASIQRAGGTYNEQFF; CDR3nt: TGTGCCAGCATCCAACGAGCGGGAGGCACCTACAATGAGCAGTTCTTC
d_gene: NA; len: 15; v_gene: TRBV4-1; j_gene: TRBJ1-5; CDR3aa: CASSPAGQFNQPQHF; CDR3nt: TGCGCCAGCAGCCCAGCAGGACAGTTCAATCAGCCCCAGCATTTT
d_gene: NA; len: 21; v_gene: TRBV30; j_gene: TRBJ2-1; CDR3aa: CAWSVRGPGLKSSKSYNEQFF; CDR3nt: TGTGCCTGGAGTGTACGGGGCCCGGGACTCAAATCAAGCAAATCCTACAATGAGCAGTTCTTC
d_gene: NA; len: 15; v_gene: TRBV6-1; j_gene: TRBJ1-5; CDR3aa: CASSARDSQNQPQHF; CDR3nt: TGTGCCAGCAGTGCCCGGGACTCCCAAAATCAGCCCCAGCATTTT
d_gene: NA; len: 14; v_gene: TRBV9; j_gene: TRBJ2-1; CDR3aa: CASSVVGGGYEQFF; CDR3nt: TGTGCCAGCAGCGTAGTCGGCGGGGGCTATGAGCAGTTCTTC
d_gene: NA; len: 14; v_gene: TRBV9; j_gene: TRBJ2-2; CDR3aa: CASSEGANTGELFF; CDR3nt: TGTGCCAGCAGCGAGGGGGCGAACACCGGGGAGCTGTTTTTT
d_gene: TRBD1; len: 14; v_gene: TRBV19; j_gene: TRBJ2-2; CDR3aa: CASKGGPNAGELFF; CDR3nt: TGTGCCAGTAAAGGGGGCCCGAACGCCGGGGAGCTGTTTTTT
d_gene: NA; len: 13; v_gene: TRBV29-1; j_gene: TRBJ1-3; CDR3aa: CSVKQRSGNTIYF; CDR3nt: TGCAGCGTTAAGCAACGCTCTGGAAACACCATATATTTT
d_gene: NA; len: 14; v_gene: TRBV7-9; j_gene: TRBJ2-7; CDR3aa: CASSPRTPTYEQYF; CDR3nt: TGTGCCAGCAGCCCCAGAACCCCAACCTACGAGCAGTACTTC
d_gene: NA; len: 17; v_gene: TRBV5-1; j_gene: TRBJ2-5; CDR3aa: CASSLSAASSIQETQYF; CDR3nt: TGCGCCAGCAGCTTGTCTGCTGCGAGTTCCATCCAAGAGACCCAGTACTTC
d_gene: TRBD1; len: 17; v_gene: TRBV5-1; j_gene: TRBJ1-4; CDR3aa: CASSRTQGASLGEKLFF; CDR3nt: TGCGCCAGCAGCCGAACACAGGGGGCTAGCCTCGGCGAAAAACTGTTTTTT
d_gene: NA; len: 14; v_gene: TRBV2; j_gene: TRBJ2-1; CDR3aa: CASSVSQQYNEQFF; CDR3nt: TGTGCCAGCAGTGTCTCCCAACAATACAATGAGCAGTTCTTC
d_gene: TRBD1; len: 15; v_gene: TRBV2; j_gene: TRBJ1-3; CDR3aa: CASSGDRGSGNTIYF; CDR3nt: TGTGCCAGCAGTGGGGACAGGGGATCCGGAAACACCATATATTTT
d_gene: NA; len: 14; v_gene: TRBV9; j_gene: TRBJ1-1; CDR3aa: CASSVASGTHEAFF; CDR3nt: TGTGCCAGCAGCGTAGCGAGCGGGACACATGAAGCTTTCTTT
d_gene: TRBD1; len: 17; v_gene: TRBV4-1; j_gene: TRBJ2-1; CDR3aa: CASSQGDRGSSYNEQFF; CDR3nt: TGCGCCAGCAGCCAAGGGGACAGGGGTAGCTCCTACAATGAGCAGTTCTTC
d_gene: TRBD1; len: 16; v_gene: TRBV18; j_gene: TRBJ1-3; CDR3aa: CASSPLTGDSGNTIYF; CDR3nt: TGTGCCAGCTCACCTCTTACAGGGGACTCTGGAAACACCATATATTTT
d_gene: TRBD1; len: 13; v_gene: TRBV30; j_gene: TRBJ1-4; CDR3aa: CAWRRQGGEKLFF; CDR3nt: TGTGCCTGGCGGAGACAGGGAGGCGAAAAACTGTTTTTT
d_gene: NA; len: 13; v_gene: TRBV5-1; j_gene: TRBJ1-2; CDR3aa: CASSLDRLGGYTF; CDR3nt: TGCGCCAGCAGCTTGGACAGGTTGGGTGGCTACACCTTC
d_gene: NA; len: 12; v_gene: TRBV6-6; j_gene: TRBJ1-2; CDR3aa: CASSHGKAGYTF; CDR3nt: TGTGCCAGCAGCCACGGGAAGGCTGGCTACACCTTC